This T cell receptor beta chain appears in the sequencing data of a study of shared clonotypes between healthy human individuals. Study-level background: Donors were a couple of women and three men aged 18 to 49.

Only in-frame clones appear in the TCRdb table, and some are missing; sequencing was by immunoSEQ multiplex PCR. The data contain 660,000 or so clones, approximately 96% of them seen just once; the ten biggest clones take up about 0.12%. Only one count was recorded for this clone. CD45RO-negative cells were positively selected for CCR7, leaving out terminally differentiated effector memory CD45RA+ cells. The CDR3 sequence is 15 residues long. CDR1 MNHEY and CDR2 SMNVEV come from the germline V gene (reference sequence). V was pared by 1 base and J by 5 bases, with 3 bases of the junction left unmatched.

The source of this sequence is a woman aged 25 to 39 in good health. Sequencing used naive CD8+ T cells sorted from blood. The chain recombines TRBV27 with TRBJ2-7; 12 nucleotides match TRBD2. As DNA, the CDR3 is TGTGCCAGCAGTTTATGGCTAGCGGGAGGGCACGAGCAGTACTTC. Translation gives CASSLWLAGGHEQYF.